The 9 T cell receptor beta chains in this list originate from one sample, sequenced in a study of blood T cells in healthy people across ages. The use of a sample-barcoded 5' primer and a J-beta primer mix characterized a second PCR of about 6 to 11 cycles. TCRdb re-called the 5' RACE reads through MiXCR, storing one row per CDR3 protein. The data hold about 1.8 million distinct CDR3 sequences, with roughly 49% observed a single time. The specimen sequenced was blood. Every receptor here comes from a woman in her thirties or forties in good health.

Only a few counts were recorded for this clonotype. The DNA of the CDR3 is TGTGCCACCAGCAGAGATCGGTTCGGGGAGACCCAGTTCTTC. Translating gives CATSRDRFGETQFF. The V and J genes are TRBV15 and TRBJ2-1, with D possibly being TRBD2 (5 bases). The CDR3 is made up of 14 amino acids. Trimming took 0 bases from V and 13 from J, leaving 16 bases between them. Germline V gene lookup returns CDR1 LNHNV and CDR2 YYDKDF (reference sequence).

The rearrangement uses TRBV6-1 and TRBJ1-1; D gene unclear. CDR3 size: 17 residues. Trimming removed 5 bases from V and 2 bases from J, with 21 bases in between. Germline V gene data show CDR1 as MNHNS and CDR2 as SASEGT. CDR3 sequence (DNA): TGTGCCAGCAGTCTTGAGAGGGATGGGTCTGGAAACACTGAAGCTTTCTTT. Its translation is CASSLERDGSGNTEAFF.

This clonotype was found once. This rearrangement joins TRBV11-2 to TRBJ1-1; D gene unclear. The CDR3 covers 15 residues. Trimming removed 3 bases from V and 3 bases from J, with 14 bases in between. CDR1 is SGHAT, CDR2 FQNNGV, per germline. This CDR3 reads CASSFGLGGYTEAFF. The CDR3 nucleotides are TGTGCCAGCAGCTTCGGGCTCGGCGGGTACACTGAAGCTTTCTTT.

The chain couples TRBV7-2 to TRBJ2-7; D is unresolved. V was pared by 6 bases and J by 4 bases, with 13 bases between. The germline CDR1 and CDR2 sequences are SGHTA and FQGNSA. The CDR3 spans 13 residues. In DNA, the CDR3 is TGTGCCAGCAGGCCTACCAATCCTTACGAGCAGTACTTC. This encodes CASRPTNPYEQYF.

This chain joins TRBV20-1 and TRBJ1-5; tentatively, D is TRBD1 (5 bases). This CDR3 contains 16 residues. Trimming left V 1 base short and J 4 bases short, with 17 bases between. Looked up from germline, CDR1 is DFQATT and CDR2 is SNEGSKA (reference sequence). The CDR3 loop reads CSARASSGGGNQPQHF. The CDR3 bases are TGCAGTGCTAGAGCGAGTAGCGGGGGGGGAAATCAGCCCCAGCATTTT.

CDR3 region: CSACPVAGSTDTQYF. CDR3 bases: TGCAGTGCGTGCCCGGTAGCGGGTAGCACAGATACGCAGTATTTT. The chain recombines TRBV20-1 with TRBJ2-3, with TRBD2 matching over 7 bases. The CDR3 is 15 amino acids. Germline V lookup: CDR1 DFQATT, CDR2 SNEGSKA (reference sequence). The J segment lost 0 bases and the V segment lost 6 bases, leaving 9 bases of the junction unmatched.

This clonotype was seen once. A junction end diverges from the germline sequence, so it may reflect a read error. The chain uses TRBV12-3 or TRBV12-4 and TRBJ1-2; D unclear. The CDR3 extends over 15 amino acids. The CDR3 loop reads CASNLGSGSPYGYTF. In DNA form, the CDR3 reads TGTGCCAGCAATTTAGGGAGTGGCAGCCCCTATGGCTACACCTTC.

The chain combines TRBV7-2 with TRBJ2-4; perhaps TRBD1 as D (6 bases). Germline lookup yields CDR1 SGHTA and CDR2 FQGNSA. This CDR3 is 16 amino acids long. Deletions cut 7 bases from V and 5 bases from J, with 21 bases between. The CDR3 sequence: CASMGHLSAIENIQYF. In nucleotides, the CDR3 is TGTGCCAGCATGGGACATTTATCGGCAATTGAAAACATTCAGTACTTC.

DNA of the CDR3: TGCGCCAGCAGCTCCTCTAGCGGGGAACAAGAGACCCAGTACTTC. Its protein is CASSSSSGEQETQYF. This chain links TRBV5-1 with TRBJ2-5; 9 nucleotides align to TRBD2. The CDR3 is 15 amino acids. After removal of 3 bases from V and 2 bases from J, the junction contained 5 bases not matched to a gene. Germline V gene lookup returns CDR1 SGHRS and CDR2 YFSETQ.